The subject of this entry is one T cell receptor (beta chain). Its antigen is unknown. The CDR3 covers 15 residues. Trimming took 7 bases from V and 1 from J; bases not matched to a gene: 4. The germline V gene has CDR1 MDHEN and CDR2 SYDVKM. The record originates from a study of cytomegalovirus exposure and HLA in healthy donors. Study at large: Early released data comprised 75 million to 100 million unique TCRs from HLA-typed donors. Study-level points and caveats: Most sequenced TCRs were rare (though some public TCRs occurred in many donors).

Amplification used 60 Vbeta primers and 13 Jbeta primers. Libraries were prepared by immunoSEQ multiplex PCR; TCRdb keeps only in-frame clonotypes and omits some of them. Seen here are some 99,000 clones, around 74% observed once, and the top ten hold less than 2%. The sequencing input was PBMCs. The TCR sequence derives from a male donor in good health and CMV-seronegative. The chain links TRBV28 to TRBJ2-2, with 9 bases lining up with TRBD2. The CDR3 reads CASKRLAVNTGELFF. CDR3 coding DNA: TGTGCCAGCAAAAGACTAGCGGTGAACACCGGGGAGCTGTTTTTT.